These 24 T cell receptor beta chains were sequenced from one sample in a study of cytomegalovirus exposure and HLA in healthy donors. PCR involved 60 Vbeta and 13 Jbeta primers. This table comes from immunoSEQ multiplex PCR, and its TCRdb copy is limited to in-frame clones, with some not included. Of approximately 150,000 clones listed, 55% to 75% are singletons. The sequenced sample consisted of PBMCs. The source of these receptors is a woman aged 55-70 years in good health and CMV-seropositive.

This sequence joins TRBV15 and TRBJ1-2; D unresolved. Trimming removed 0 bases at V and 3 bases at J, with 8 bases between. The CDR3 is made up of 14 amino acids. Looked up from germline, CDR1 is LNHNV and CDR2 is YYDKDF (reference sequence). The CDR3 region is CATSREQQYYGYTF. CDR3 nucleotides: TGTGCCACCAGCAGAGAACAGCAGTACTATGGCTACACCTTC.

This chain uses TRBV10-3 with TRBJ2-7; 8 positions agree with TRBD1. This CDR3 has 12 residues. V was pared by 8 bases and J by 2 bases, with 2 bases of the junction left unmatched. Germline lookup yields CDR1 ENHRY and CDR2 SYGVKD. CDR3 protein: CAISDRAYEQYF. The CDR3 nucleotides read TGTGCCATCTCGGACAGGGCCTACGAGCAGTACTTC.

CDR3 in amino acids: CASRGTGGDEQYF. The CDR3 nucleotides read TGTGCCAGCAGGGGGACAGGGGGCGACGAGCAGTACTTC. V gene TRBV2 combines with J gene TRBJ2-5; TRBD1 agrees at 12 bases. The DNA end favors TRBJ2-7, so the J call may be wrong. This CDR3 spans 13 amino acids. Germline V gene lookup returns CDR1 SNHLY and CDR2 FYNNEI.

This rearrangement joins TRBV7-2 to TRBJ2-2, with TRBD1 identical over 10 bases. The length of the CDR3 is 16 residues. V dropped 5 bases and J dropped 2; count of bases not matched to a gene: 5. Germline CDR1 SGHTA, CDR2 FQGNSA. CDR3 in DNA: TGTGCCAGCAGCGGGGGACAGGGGATCAACACCGGGGAGCTGTTTTTT. This encodes CASSGGQGINTGELFF.

The chain couples TRBV19 to TRBJ2-7, with D perhaps matching TRBD1 (6 bases). The V and J ends lost 7 bases and 1 base respectively, with 11 bases between them. The CDR3 has 13 amino acids. From germline, CDR1 is LNHDA and CDR2 SQIVND (reference sequence). The CDR3 nucleotides are TGTGCCAGTAATCAGGGGCCGTCCTACGAGCAGTACTTC. It codes for CASNQGPSYEQYF.

The chain has TRBV5-1 and TRBJ1-5; 7 nucleotides agree with TRBD1. The germline gives CDR1 SGHRS, CDR2 YFSETQ. The CDR3 has 15 residues. Trimming at V came to 5 bases and at J to 7 bases, leaving 12 bases not matched to a gene. DNA for the CDR3: TGCGCCAGCAGTTTAACAGGGGAAGTATTGCAGCCCCAGCATTTT. Protein sequence: CASSLTGEVLQPQHF.

This clone has a handful of counts. V is TRBV7-7 and J is TRBJ2-1; 11 positions agree with TRBD2. V was clipped by 5 bases and J by 5 bases; unmatched bases: 2. This CDR3 contains 14 residues. Germline CDR1 and CDR2: SSHAT and FNYEAQ (reference sequence). CDR3 DNA sequence: TGTGCCAGCAGCATTAGCGGGAGGGACAATGAGCAGTTCTTC. Translating it yields CASSISGRDNEQFF.

The genes are TRBV28 and TRBJ2-1, with 14 positions matching TRBD2. The CDR3 has 16 amino acids. Germline assignment: CDR1 MDHEN and CDR2 SYDVKM. V lost 6 bases to trimming and J lost 3 bases; unmatched junction nucleotides: 4. CDR3 DNA: TGTGCCAGCAGGGGACTAGCGGGAGTTGGCTACAATGAGCAGTTCTTC. Translated: CASRGLAGVGYNEQFF.

This clone was detected a few times. The J gene is TRBJ2-6, the V gene TRBV11-2, with TRBD1 matching 7 bases. Germline V gene data show CDR1 as SGHAT and CDR2 as FQNNGV. Losses at the gene ends were 2 bases for V and 2 bases for J; bases not matched to a gene: 6. The CDR3 loop spans 17 amino acids. CDR3 sequence: CASSLRTGGPGANVLTF. The CDR3 DNA reads TGTGCCAGCAGCTTAAGGACAGGAGGACCTGGGGCCAACGTCCTGACTTTC. Together with reference TRBV11-2 and TRBJ2-6, the CDR3 gives the full variable domain: EAGVAQSPRYKIIEKRQSVAFWCNPISGHATLYWYQQILGQGPKLLIQFQNNGVVDDSQLPKDRFSAERLKGVDSTLKIQPAKLEDSAVYLCASSLRTGGPGANVLTFGAGSRLTVL.

The gene calls are TRBV30 and TRBJ1-5, with D unclear. Looked up from germline, CDR1 is GTSNPN and CDR2 is SVGIG (reference sequence). The V and J ends lost 1 base and 4 bases respectively, with 5 bases between them. The CDR3 runs 12 residues. The CDR3 spells CAWSAPNQPQHF. In DNA form, the CDR3 reads TGTGCCTGGAGTGCCCCAAATCAGCCCCAGCATTTT. The entire variable domain, with the rest obtained from reference TRBV30 and TRBJ1-5, is as follows: SQTIHQWPATLVQPVGSPLSLECTVEGTSNPNLYWYRQAAGRGLQLLFYSVGIGQISSEVPQNLSASRPQDRQFILSSKKLLLSDSGFYLCAWSAPNQPQHFGDGTRLSIL.

The chain couples TRBV5-1 to TRBJ2-7; the match to TRBD2 covers 8 bases. This CDR3 comprises 14 residues. Losses at the gene ends were 0 bases for V and 4 bases for J; bases not matched to a gene: 3. Germline V gene sequence: CDR1 SGHRS, CDR2 YFSETQ. The CDR3 sequence is CASSLGGLAYEQYF. The CDR3 DNA reads TGCGCCAGCAGCTTGGGAGGACTAGCTTACGAGCAGTACTTC.

This chain connects TRBV28 to TRBJ2-5; D is perhaps TRBD2 (5 bases). Trimming cost V 11 bases and J 7 bases, with 17 bases left between them. Germline assignment: CDR1 MDHEN and CDR2 SYDVKM. This CDR3 contains 12 residues. The DNA for the CDR3 is TGTGCCGCCGGGAACGTACGGCGGACCCAGTACTTC. Its translation is CAAGNVRRTQYF.

V usage is TRBV27 and J usage is TRBJ2-2, with 7 positions matching TRBD1. Germline V CDR1 and CDR2: MNHEY, SMNVEV (reference sequence). The CDR3 loop spans 14 amino acids. The V and J ends lost 3 bases and 7 bases, in that order; junction bases with no gene match: 5. The CDR3 DNA follows: TGTGCCAGCAGTTTGAACAGGGGAAACGGGGAGCTGTTTTTT. This translates into CASSLNRGNGELFF.

J is TRBJ1-1 and V is TRBV28; TRBD1 matches 7 bases. CDR3 length equals 15 residues. Losses at the gene ends were 8 bases for V and 6 bases for J; bases not matched to a gene: 15. Germline V gene lookup returns CDR1 MDHEN and CDR2 SYDVKM. CDR3 DNA: TGTGCCAGCTACCCTTACCCACAGGGGTTCGCTGAAGCTTTCTTT. Amino acid sequence: CASYPYPQGFAEAFF.

This clone was observed a few times. The rearrangement uses TRBV7-2 and TRBJ2-7; D is uncertain. CDR1 is SGHTA and CDR2 is FQGNSA in the germline V gene. This CDR3 region has 14 residues. V was cut by 2 bases and J by 4 bases, with 12 bases left in between. The CDR3 protein is CASSLRRGLYEQYF. In DNA, the CDR3 is TGTGCCAGCAGCTTAAGAAGAGGCCTGTACGAGCAGTACTTC.

This chain links TRBV5-1 with TRBJ2-7; TRBD2 aligns across 12 bases. CDR1 SGHRS and CDR2 YFSETQ come from the germline V gene. The V segment lost 7 bases and the J segment 0 bases; nucleotides outside the gene matches: 5. This CDR3 is built from 15 residues. The CDR3 here is CASGRTSGDSYEQYF. Written as DNA, the CDR3 is TGCGCCAGCGGTAGGACTAGCGGGGACTCCTACGAGCAGTACTTC.

This sequence joins TRBV27 and TRBJ2-1, with 7 positions matching TRBD2. From germline, CDR1 is MNHEY and CDR2 SMNVEV (reference sequence). The CDR3 extends over 11 amino acids. Germline trimming cut 8 bases from V and 9 bases from J; bases unmatched to any gene: 4. The CDR3 sequence is CASSGRGEQFF. The CDR3 coding sequence is TGTGCCAGCTCTGGGAGGGGTGAGCAGTTCTTC.

This clone was seen only once. This chain connects TRBV19 to TRBJ2-7; 10 bases match TRBD2. V shed 10 bases, J shed 2 bases, and the junction held 11 bases outside the gene matches. This CDR3 is built from 15 residues. The V gene's germline CDR1 is LNHDA and CDR2 SQIVND (reference sequence). CDR3: CATAGRLAGAYEQYF. The DNA of the CDR3 is TGTGCCACCGCGGGACGCCTAGCGGGAGCCTACGAGCAGTACTTC.

The chain uses TRBV2 and TRBJ1-1; no firm D call. The CDR3 runs to 14 residues. V shed 4 bases and J shed 3 bases, with 12 bases lying between them. Germline V gives CDR1 SNHLY, CDR2 FYNNEI. The CDR3 sequence is CASSARRSDTEAFF. CDR3 nucleotides: TGTGCCAGCAGTGCTCGGAGGTCGGACACTGAAGCTTTCTTT.

The chain recombines TRBV7-9 with TRBJ2-5, with TRBD1 as a possible D gene (6 bases). This CDR3 is 13 amino acids long. The germline V and J ends were trimmed by 2 bases and 5 bases, with 9 bases remaining between them. Germline-derived CDR1 and CDR2 are SEHNR and FQNEAQ (reference sequence). CDR3 sequence reads: CASSLFQGETQYF. CDR3 nucleotides: TGTGCCAGCAGCTTATTCCAGGGGGAGACCCAGTACTTC. Using reference TRBV7-9 and TRBJ2-5 for the parts outside the CDR3, the full variable domain is DTGVSQNPRHKITKRGQNVTFRCDPISEHNRLYWYRQTLGQGPEFLTYFQNEAQLEKSRLLSDRFSAERPKGSFSTLEIQRTEQGDSAMYLCASSLFQGETQYFGPGTRLLVL.

This clone has just one count. The genes are TRBV6-4 and TRBJ2-6, with D perhaps TRBD2 (7 bases). V was trimmed by 8 bases and J by 4 bases, leaving 18 bases between them. CDR1 and CDR2 from the germline V gene are MRHNA and SNTAGT. This CDR3 region has 16 residues. CDR3: CASHPKGGAGANVLTF. The DNA for the CDR3 is TGTGCCAGCCACCCAAAAGGGGGGGCCGGGGCCAACGTCCTGACTTTC.

This chain links TRBV11-2 with TRBJ1-1, with D possibly matching TRBD1 (5 bases). Germline CDR1 is SGHAT and CDR2 is FQNNGV. V gave up 1 base and J gave up 4 bases, with 10 bases separating them. This CDR3 region has 14 residues. For the CDR3, the DNA is TGTGCCAGCAGCTTAGCAATGGGGCCCACTGAAGCTTTCTTT. The encoded protein is CASSLAMGPTEAFF.

The rearrangement links TRBV15 to TRBJ2-7; no clear D. Per the germline V gene, CDR1 is LNHNV and CDR2 is YYDKDF (reference sequence). The CDR3 covers 13 residues. The germline V and J ends were trimmed by 0 bases and 7 bases, with 10 bases remaining between them. The CDR3 loop is CATSRDLQSEQYF. For the CDR3, the DNA is TGTGCCACCAGCAGAGATCTACAGTCAGAGCAGTACTTC. Together with reference TRBV15 and TRBJ2-7, the CDR3 gives the full variable domain: DAMVIQNPRYQVTQFGKPVTLSCSQTLNHNVMYWYQQKSSQAPKLLFHYYDKDFNNEADTPDNFQSRRPNTSFCFLDIRSPGLGDTAMYLCATSRDLQSEQYFGPGTRLTVT.

This rearrangement joins TRBV4-3 to TRBJ1-5; 9 positions agree with TRBD1. CDR1 is LGHNA, CDR2 YSLEER, per germline. CDR3 length: 15 residues. Germline trimming cut 0 bases from V and 7 bases from J; bases unmatched to any gene: 4. The CDR3 DNA sequence: TGCGCCAGCAGCCAAGAGAGACAGGGGGGACAGCCCCAGCATTTT. Protein product: CASSQERQGGQPQHF.